These T cell receptor beta chains were read from a single sample in a study of cytomegalovirus exposure and HLA in healthy donors. Using immunoSEQ multiplex PCR, the repertoire was profiled, and TCRdb retains in-frame clones only, with some absent. The repertoire holds 100,000 to 150,000 clones, 74% seen once, with around 4.2% in the top ten. The sample comprised PBMCs. The origin of the receptors is a woman aged 50 to 60 in good health and CMV-seropositive. Both conserved end residues are part of each CDR3. Each record gives: CDR3 DNA, CDR3 protein, D gene, J gene, clone size, V gene. D genes are given only for firm matches. A row's size may be missing; if present it is once, few, many or a size class.

TGTGCCAGCAGGGGCACCGGGGGCCAAGAGACCCAGTACTTC CASRGTGGQETQYF . TRBJ2-5 . TRBV2
TGCGCCAGCAGCTTGGGAGTCTTAGAGACCCAGTACTTC CASSLGVLETQYF . TRBJ2-5 . TRBV5-1
TGTGCCAGCAGCCTTGCTGGGGGGGTTAGCACAGATACGCAGTATTTT CASSLAGGVSTDTQYF TRBD2 TRBJ2-3 . TRBV9
TGTGCCAGCCGGCAGGACTATGGCTACACCTTC CASRQDYGYTF . TRBJ1-2 . TRBV28
TGTGCCAGCAGCCCGCAAAGGCCTCAGGGTAACGCCGGGGAGCTGTTTTTT CASSPQRPQGNAGELFF . TRBJ2-2 . TRBV7-2
TGTGCCAGCAGAACGCTTAGTAACTATGGCTACACCTTC CASRTLSNYGYTF . TRBJ1-2 . TRBV2
TGTGCCAGTAGCGCTAGGACTACTAACATTCAGTACTTC CASSARTTNIQYF . TRBJ2-4 . TRBV19
TGTGCCAGCAGTAGACAGGGGGCATTAGATCAGCCCCAGCATTTT CASSRQGALDQPQHF TRBD1 TRBJ1-5 few TRBV6-6
TGTGCCAGCAGCTTAGTCGGGACAGGGCCTGTTATCGAGCAGTACTTC CASSLVGTGPVIEQYF TRBD1 TRBJ2-7 few TRBV7-2
TGTGCCAGCAGTTTAAGTCACGCGGGGGGGGGCAATCAGCCCCAGCATTTT CASSLSHAGGGNQPQHF . TRBJ1-5 . TRBV28
TGTGCCAGCAGCCAAGGACTCGGCCGATCTAACTATGGCTACACCTTC CASSQGLGRSNYGYTF . TRBJ1-2 . TRBV7-2
TGTGCCAGCAGCTTCACCGGGACAGGGTCGTACGAGCAGTACTTC CASSFTGTGSYEQYF TRBD1 TRBJ2-7 . TRBV7-2
TGTGCCAGCAGCTTGGACAGGGCCTATGGCTACACCTTC CASSLDRAYGYTF . TRBJ1-2 once TRBV5-6
TGCGCCAGTAAGGCCGGGACAGGGCCCTCAGGGGAGCAGTTCTTC CASKAGTGPSGEQFF TRBD1 TRBJ2-1 . TRBV5-1
TGTGCCAGCTCACCTGACTTCCCCAGCACAGATACGCAGTATTTT CASSPDFPSTDTQYF . TRBJ2-3 . TRBV18
TGTGCCAGCAGCTCCCCAACGAAAGGACTACACGAGCAGTACTTC CASSSPTKGLHEQYF . TRBJ2-7 . TRBV5-5
TGTGCCAGCAGCTTGCTCGGGGGAGACCTCTACGAGCAGTACTTC CASSLLGGDLYEQYF . TRBJ2-7 . TRBV7-3